This passage covers 20 T cell receptor beta chains from one sample sequenced in a study of CD8 T cells in ankylosing spondylitis. TCRdb called the 5' RACE reads again in MiXCR, with one record for every CDR3 protein. The table has a few hundred thousand distinct CDR3 sequences, 20% to 25% seen once. Sample: blood, either unsorted or a sorted T cell fraction (not recorded which). The source of these receptors is a male donor with ankylosing spondylitis or in good health (not recorded which).

This chain joins TRBV7-9 and TRBJ2-1, with 10 bases fitting TRBD2. This CDR3 region has 16 residues. The V segment lost 5 bases and the J segment 6 bases; nucleotides outside the gene matches: 10. Germline V gene data show CDR1 as SEHNR and CDR2 as FQNEAQ (reference sequence). CDR3 sequence (DNA): TGTGCCAGCAGCCCCCGACTAGCGGGCGATTTCAATGAGCAGTTCTTC. It translates to CASSPRLAGDFNEQFF.

This clonotype was detected only a few times. The chain carries TRBV29-1 and TRBJ1-1; D not resolved. CDR1 SQVTM and CDR2 ANQGSEA come from the germline V gene. V shed 2 bases and J shed 7 bases, with 11 bases lying between them. The CDR3 consists of 12 residues. The CDR3 bases are TGCAGCGTTGAAACGGAAAAGCGTGAAGCTTTCTTT. This encodes CSVETEKREAFF.

This chain joins TRBV6-5 and TRBJ1-6; 11 bases align to TRBD1. The CDR3 has 14 residues. CDR1 and CDR2 from the germline V gene are MNHEY and SVGAGI. Trimming cost V 3 bases and J 10 bases; bases outside gene matches: 2. CDR3 loop: CASSYGTGGSPLHF. CDR3 nucleotide sequence: TGTGCCAGCAGTTATGGGACAGGGGGATCACCCCTCCACTTT.

The V gene is TRBV14, the J gene TRBJ2-3; D gene ambiguous. CDR3 length: 13 residues. The germline CDR1 and CDR2 sequences are SGHDN and FVKESK. Trimming removed 2 bases from V and 0 bases from J, with 3 bases in between. For the CDR3, the DNA is TGTGCCAGCAGCCAACTTAGCACAGATACGCAGTATTTT. Residues: CASSQLSTDTQYF.

This rearrangement joins TRBV10-2 to TRBJ2-5; 8 positions match TRBD1. With 3 bases clipped from V and 6 bases from J, the junction kept 12 bases outside the gene matches. The CDR3 length is 16 residues. The germline CDR1 and CDR2 sequences are WSHSY and SAAADI. CDR3 amino acids: CASSDLDRVRGKTQYF. The CDR3 DNA reads TGCGCCAGCAGTGATCTGGACAGGGTTCGAGGAAAGACCCAGTACTTC.

J is TRBJ2-7 and V is TRBV4-1, with D maybe TRBD2 (5 bases). Germline V gene lookup returns CDR1 MGHRA and CDR2 YSYEKL. The length of the CDR3 is 16 residues. The V and J ends lost 1 base and 0 bases respectively, with 13 bases between them. CDR3 coding DNA: TGCGCCAGCAGCCAAGTCCCCCATGGACTCTCCTACGAGCAGTACTTC. It encodes CASSQVPHGLSYEQYF.

This clonotype came up a few times. The J gene is TRBJ1-2, the V gene TRBV6-1; D is unresolved. V was pared by 6 bases and J by 4 bases, with 12 bases between. CDR1 and CDR2 (germline): MNHNS, SASEGT. The CDR3 is 13 residues long. The CDR3 sequence: CASSPVGSYGYTF. In DNA form, the CDR3 reads TGTGCCAGCAGCCCCGTGGGGTCCTATGGCTACACCTTC.

This clonotype was picked up a small number of times. The CDR3 reads CAISVHQDSSYEQYF. The CDR3 DNA follows: TGTGCCATCAGTGTACACCAGGACAGTTCCTACGAGCAGTACTTC. This chain connects TRBV10-3 to TRBJ2-7, with TRBD1 as a possible D gene (6 bases). Germline loops: CDR1 ENHRY, CDR2 SYGVKD. The CDR3 length is 15 residues. V was pared by 4 bases and J by 1 base, with 14 bases between.

This clonotype showed up just a few times. This chain connects TRBV24-1 to TRBJ2-6, with 7 bases fitting TRBD1. This CDR3 is built from 15 residues. CDR1 and CDR2 from the germline V gene are KGHDR and SFDVKD. V lost 4 bases and J lost 4; bases outside the gene matches: 3. The CDR3 DNA reads TGTGCCACCAGTGAAACAGGGGTGGGGGCCAACGTCCTGACTTTC. Its translation is CATSETGVGANVLTF.

The chain combines TRBV12-3 or TRBV12-4 with TRBJ2-5; 8 bases align to TRBD1. CDR3 size: 15 residues. Unmatched junction bases numbered 9, after V lost 6 bases and J lost 3 bases. CDR3 in amino acids: CASSTPETGEETQYF. CDR3 DNA sequence: TGTGCCAGCAGCACCCCCGAGACAGGGGAAGAGACCCAGTACTTC.

This clonotype showed up just a few times. V gene TRBV30 combines with J gene TRBJ2-5; maybe TRBD1 (5 bases). The CDR3 runs 14 residues. Trimming removed 5 bases from V and 3 bases from J, with 16 bases in between. CDR1 is GTSNPN and CDR2 is SVGIG in the germline V gene (reference sequence). This CDR3 reads CAWAYAQAEETQYF. The CDR3 DNA follows: TGTGCCTGGGCCTACGCACAGGCAGAAGAGACCCAGTACTTC.

This clonotype was counted a few times. The rearrangement joins TRBV10-2 to TRBJ2-7, with 9 bases identical to TRBD2. Germline V lookup: CDR1 WSHSY, CDR2 SAAADI. Germline trimming cut 0 bases from V and 3 bases from J; bases unmatched to any gene: 6. The CDR3 sequence is 16 residues long. The CDR3 is CASSESQAGGVYEQYF. The CDR3 nucleotides read TGCGCCAGCAGTGAGTCTCAAGCGGGGGGAGTCTACGAGCAGTACTTC.

The chain employs TRBV28 and TRBJ2-1; no definite D call. Trimming shortened V by 3 bases and J by 8 bases, and 8 bases separated the two germline ends. Per the germline V gene, CDR1 is MDHEN and CDR2 is SYDVKM. This CDR3 has 12 amino acids. The CDR3 is CASSLAADEQFF. The CDR3 coding sequence is TGTGCCAGCAGTTTGGCGGCGGATGAGCAGTTCTTC.

This clonotype has only a few counts. The chain joins TRBV29-1 to TRBJ2-1, with D perhaps matching TRBD2 (6 bases). Trimming removed 7 bases from V and 2 bases from J, with 18 bases in between. The CDR3 is 15 residues long. Germline V gene sequence: CDR1 SQVTM, CDR2 ANQGSEA. CDR3 sequence (DNA): TGCAGCGGCCTGGGTGGAGGGGCACCCTACAATGAGCAGTTCTTC. Protein product: CSGLGGGAPYNEQFF.

J is TRBJ2-1 and V is TRBV27, with 7 bases fitting TRBD1. The CDR3 is 15 amino acids. The germline V gene encodes CDR1 MNHEY and CDR2 SMNVEV (reference sequence). V shed 8 bases and J 1 base; nucleotides not matched to a gene: 8. CDR3 nucleotide sequence: TGTGCCAGCTGGGACAGTTTGGGTTCCTACAATGAGCAGTTCTTC. It codes for CASWDSLGSYNEQFF.

This clonotype has only one observation. The chain recombines TRBV27 with TRBJ2-3; 12 bases map to TRBD2. In germline, CDR1 is MNHEY, CDR2 SMNVEV (reference sequence). J lost 10 bases, V lost 5 bases, and 10 bases had no gene match. CDR3 length: 15 residues. CDR3 sequence: CASSPSGGAYEAQYF. The CDR3 DNA reads TGTGCCAGCAGTCCTAGCGGGGGGGCCTATGAAGCGCAGTATTTT.

The chain is built from TRBV27 and TRBJ2-5, with TRBD1 identical over 9 bases. J lost 4 bases, V lost 6 bases, and 6 bases had no gene match. The CDR3 is made up of 14 amino acids. Germline CDR1 reads MNHEY; CDR2 reads SMNVEV (reference sequence). This chain's CDR3 is CASSQQGAPETQYF. The CDR3 DNA follows: TGTGCCAGCAGCCAACAGGGGGCCCCAGAGACCCAGTACTTC.

The sample holds a few counts of this clonotype. The genes are TRBV7-9 and TRBJ2-7, with no clear D. The CDR3 is 14 residues long. Trimming removed 5 bases from V and 2 bases from J, with 13 bases in between. The germline V gene encodes CDR1 SEHNR and CDR2 FQNEAQ (reference sequence). CDR3 nucleotides: TGTGCCAGCAGCAGCCCGGGCCTTACCTACGAGCAGTACTTC. Its translation: CASSSPGLTYEQYF. Full variable domain (outside the CDR3, taken from reference TRBV7-9 and TRBJ2-7): DTGVSQNPRHKITKRGQNVTFRCDPISEHNRLYWYRQTLGQGPEFLTYFQNEAQLEKSRLLSDRFSAERPKGSFSTLEIQRTEQGDSAMYLCASSSPGLTYEQYFGPGTRLTVT.

The chain recombines TRBV12-3 or TRBV12-4 with TRBJ2-1, with D perhaps matching TRBD1 (6 bases). V lost 5 bases and J 0 bases, leaving 11 bases between the germline ends. CDR3 length: 15 amino acids. The CDR3 nucleotides read TGTGCCAGCAGTGAACAGGGCGGCTCCTACAATGAGCAGTTCTTC. Its translation is CASSEQGGSYNEQFF.

This clonotype has only a few counts. The chain employs TRBV4-2 and TRBJ2-5; no firm D call. The V end lost 1 base, the J end lost 7 bases, and 13 bases lay between the germline ends. In germline, CDR1 is LGHNA, CDR2 YNFKEQ. This CDR3 region has 14 residues. The DNA of the CDR3 is TGTGCCAGCAGCCAAGTTGGTGGGATGGGGACCCAGTACTTC. Amino acids: CASSQVGGMGTQYF.